This record concerns one T cell receptor beta chain sequence. As yet, its antigen is unknown. V was shortened by 6 bases and J by 6 bases, with 14 bases between the two germline ends. There are 13 residues in the CDR3. The germline V gene has CDR1 LNHDA and CDR2 SQIVND (reference sequence). This sample is drawn from a study of OX40 agonist ivuxolimab in advanced cancers. Assay: immunoSEQ multiplex PCR; the TCRdb copy retains only in-frame clones and omits some. The top ten clones hold about 0.31% of a sample with approximately 90,000 clones, 75% to 90% of them seen once. Study observations and caveats: CD8+ T cells showed, on average, more clonal expansion than CD4+ cells.

The sample was CD4+ or CD8+ T cells sorted from blood, taken in a trial of the OX40 agonist ivuxolimab. V is TRBV19 and J is TRBJ1-2, with D uncertain. This TCR was recovered from an adult with an advanced solid tumor such as melanoma, head and neck, liver or kidney cancer. The CDR3 region is CASRNRDRDGYTF. CDR3 DNA sequence: TGTGCCAGTAGGAATAGGGATCGGGATGGCTACACCTTC. Using reference TRBV19 and TRBJ1-2 for the parts outside the CDR3, the full variable domain is DGGITQSPKYLFRKEGQNVTLSCEQNLNHDAMYWYRQDPGQGLRLIYYSQIVNDFQKGDIAEGYSVSREKKESFPLTVTSAQKNPTAFYLCASRNRDRDGYTFGSGTRLTVV.